A single sample is the source of the 29 T cell receptor beta chains below, sequenced in a study of identical twins' blood T cells. One entry per CDR3 protein, called by TCRdb with MiXCR from the 5' RACE reads. The table lists roughly 380,000 distinct CDR3 sequences, roughly 31% of them singletons. Sequencing was carried out using PBMCs. These receptor sequences come from a woman aged 18-49 years in good health.

This clonotype was recorded many times. V usage is TRBV6-4 and J usage is TRBJ2-2, with 10 bases lining up with TRBD1. The germline gives CDR1 MRHNA, CDR2 SNTAGT. Trimming at V came to 2 bases and at J to 3 bases, leaving 0 bases not matched to a gene. The CDR3 has 15 residues. The CDR3 region has the DNA TGTGCCAGCAGTGACGGGACAGGGGACACCGGGGAGCTGTTTTTT. This codes for CASSDGTGDTGELFF.

The chain joins TRBV4-3 to TRBJ2-7; D is uncertain. Germline values: CDR1 LGHNA, CDR2 YSLEER. The CDR3 has 15 amino acids. The V and J ends lost 1 base and 6 bases respectively, with 16 bases between them. The chain's CDR3 is CASSQGGSLFSEQYF. The CDR3, as DNA: TGCGCCAGCAGCCAAGGGGGAAGCCTCTTTTCCGAGCAGTACTTC.

This clonotype came up a few times. V is TRBV19 and J is TRBJ1-2, with D maybe TRBD1 (6 bases). This CDR3 is built from 15 residues. Trimming left V 8 bases short and J 0 bases short, with 16 bases between. Germline CDR1 is LNHDA and CDR2 is SQIVND (reference sequence). This CDR3 reads CASLPPGQPNYGYTF. The CDR3 region has the DNA TGTGCCAGTCTCCCACCCGGACAGCCTAACTATGGCTACACCTTC.

This clonotype showed up just a few times. J is TRBJ1-1 and V is TRBV29-1; D not resolved. V lost 6 bases to trimming and J lost 1 base, with 12 bases between them. Germline V CDR1 and CDR2: SQVTM, ANQGSEA. This CDR3 comprises 13 residues. CDR3 sequence: CSVGPRGNTEAFF. The CDR3 nucleotides are TGCAGCGTCGGGCCCCGGGGGAACACTGAAGCTTTCTTT. The entire variable domain, with the rest obtained from reference TRBV29-1 and TRBJ1-1, is as follows: SAVISQKPSRDICQRGTSLTIQCQVDSQVTMMFWYRQQPGQSLTLIATANQGSEATYESGFVIDKFPISRPNLTFSTLTVSNMSPEDSSIYLCSVGPRGNTEAFFGQGTRLTVV.

The sample holds many counts of this clonotype. In DNA form, the CDR3 reads TGCAGTGTAAGGGGGACAGGCCGTGGGGATGAAAAACTGTTTTTT. Its protein product is CSVRGTGRGDEKLFF. V gene TRBV20-1 combines with J gene TRBJ1-4, with 8 bases matching TRBD1. This CDR3 is 15 amino acids long. Germline lookup yields CDR1 DFQATT and CDR2 SNEGSKA (reference sequence). With 7 bases clipped from V and 6 bases from J, the junction kept 13 bases outside the gene matches.

This clonotype has more than one count but fewer than ten. The rearrangement joins TRBV21-1 to TRBJ2-1; TRBD2, the D gene given by the table, was not confirmed from the DNA. TRBV21-1 is given as a pseudogene. The CDR3 contains 15 residues. DNA of the CDR3: TGTGCCAGCACCCTGGGACTAGCGGACTACAATGAGCAGTTCTTC. Protein product: CASTLGLADYNEQFF.

This clonotype was recorded at least ten times. The rearrangement links TRBV5-1 to TRBJ1-1, with unresolved D. V was clipped by 0 bases and J by 1 base, with 7 bases between them. The CDR3 covers 14 residues. Germline assignment: CDR1 SGHRS and CDR2 YFSETQ. CDR3 region: CASSLDGRNTEAFF. The CDR3 DNA sequence: TGCGCCAGCAGCTTGGATGGCAGGAACACTGAAGCTTTCTTT.

The chain recombines TRBV21-1 with TRBJ1-2. TRBV21-1 counts as a pseudogene. The CDR3 covers 15 residues. In DNA form, the CDR3 reads TGTGCCAGCAGCAAAGGTCGAGGGGAGGGTTGCGGCTACACCTTC. This translates into CASSKGRGEGCGYTF.

Notes on this clonotype: Being one base from a much bigger clone, this may be a read error. V and J are TRBV6-5 and TRBJ1-6; D is uncertain. The CDR3 is made up of 12 amino acids. Germline values: CDR1 MNHEY, CDR2 SVGAGI. CDR3 in amino acids: CASSWGNSPLQF. DNA of the CDR3: TGTGCCAGCAGTTGGGGAAATTCACCCCTCCAATTT.

There are many counts of this clonotype. CDR3 amino acids: CASSHRDHGYTF. The CDR3 nucleotides are TGTGCCAGCAGCCACAGGGACCATGGCTACACCTTC. This sequence joins TRBV3-1 and TRBJ1-2; a possible D gene is TRBD1 (5 bases). The V gene's germline CDR1 is LGHDT and CDR2 YNNKEL (reference sequence). V gave up 3 bases and J gave up 6 bases, with 8 bases separating them. This CDR3 comprises 12 residues.

This clonotype was picked up a small number of times. The chain combines TRBV6-2 or TRBV6-3 with TRBJ2-1, with TRBD2 matching 9 bases. V lost 1 base to trimming and J lost 0 bases; unmatched junction nucleotides: 4. Germline V gives CDR1 MNHEY, CDR2 SVGEGT. The CDR3 is made up of 17 amino acids. CDR3 sequence: CASSYLLAGNSYNEQFF. In DNA, the CDR3 is TGTGCCAGCAGTTACTTACTAGCGGGCAACTCCTACAATGAGCAGTTCTTC.

This clonotype appeared a few times. A junction end diverges from the germline sequence, so it may reflect a read error. The V gene is TRBV7-7, the J gene TRBJ2-7, with a weak D call TRBD2 (6 bases). CDR1 is SSHAT and CDR2 is FNYEAQ in the germline V gene (reference sequence). The CDR3 spans 14 residues. CDR3 in amino acids: CASSPDSGSYEQYF. DNA of the CDR3: TGTGCTAGCAGCCCGGATAGCGGCTCCTACGAGCAGTACTTC.

In its sample, this clonotype was seen a few times. The chain joins TRBV3-1 to TRBJ2-2; D remains unclear. V lost 2 bases and J 7 bases, leaving 5 bases between the germline ends. The CDR3 totals 12 residues. Germline CDR1 reads LGHDT; CDR2 reads YNNKEL (reference sequence). CDR3 nucleotides: TGTGCCAGCAGCCAAAACTACGGGGAGCTGTTTTTT. Its protein is CASSQNYGELFF.

In regard to this clonotype: With a much larger clone just one base away, this may be a read error. V and J are TRBV20-1 and TRBJ2-3; D remains ambiguous. The germline V gene has CDR1 DFQATT and CDR2 SNEGSKA (reference sequence). This CDR3 is built from 11 residues. In DNA, the CDR3 is TGCATTGCTAGAGTCACAGATACGCAGTATTTT. Translated, it gives CIARVTDTQYF.

In regard to this clonotype: This sequence may be a read error, since a much larger clone differs from it by one base. V is TRBV9 and J is TRBJ1-2, with TRBD1 as a possible D gene (5 bases). The CDR3 consists of 15 residues. Germline V lookup: CDR1 SGDLS, CDR2 YYNGEE. The CDR3 spells CAISSFSGTFYGYTF. DNA of the CDR3: TGTGCCATCAGCTCCTTCTCGGGGACCTTCTATGGCTACACCTTC.

This chain links TRBV6-9 with TRBJ1-1; a weak D match, TRBD1 (5 bases). Trimming removed 9 bases from V and 5 bases from J, with 10 bases in between. In germline, CDR1 is MNHGY, CDR2 SVAAGI. The CDR3 contains 11 residues. The CDR3 DNA reads as TGTGCCAGTCCTGGGGGGACTGAAGCTTTCTTT. Translation gives CASPGGTEAFF.

A note on this clonotype: A read error may produce the germline difference seen at one junction end. V gene TRBV5-1 combines with J gene TRBJ1-5; D is ambiguous. CDR1 and CDR2 (germline): SGHRS, YFSETQ. This CDR3 is 13 amino acids long. CDR3 residues: CASSIDGDQTQHF. DNA of the CDR3: TGCGCCAGCAGCATCGACGGCGATCAGACCCAGCATTTT.

The chain employs TRBV20-1 and TRBJ1-2; possibly TRBD1 for D (5 bases). V dropped 6 bases and J dropped 12 bases, with 11 bases sitting between them. The CDR3 totals 9 residues. Per the germline V gene, CDR1 is DFQATT and CDR2 is SNEGSKA (reference sequence). The DNA for the CDR3 is TGCAGTGCCCTCCAGGGAGACACCTTC. Residues: CSALQGDTF.

CDR3 in amino acids: CASSFSGSGEQFF. CDR3 nucleotides: TGTGCCAGCAGTTTCAGCGGGAGTGGTGAGCAGTTCTTC. The V call is TRBV7-2, the J call TRBJ2-1, with TRBD2 identical over 8 bases. J gave up 9 bases and V 6 bases, and 7 bases lay outside the gene matches. Germline V gene data show CDR1 as SGHTA and CDR2 as FQGNSA. CDR3 length: 13 amino acids.

V usage is TRBV27 and J usage is TRBJ1-1; the D gene is possibly TRBD1 (6 bases). The germline V gene encodes CDR1 MNHEY and CDR2 SMNVEV (reference sequence). This CDR3 contains 11 residues. Deletions cut 10 bases from V and 11 bases from J, with 17 bases between. The chain's CDR3 is CATRQTGAAFF. CDR3 in DNA: TGTGCCACCCGACAGACAGGTGCGGCTTTCTTT.

This clonotype was observed at least ten times. The gene calls are TRBV20-1 and TRBJ1-1; maybe TRBD1 (6 bases). Trimming stripped 2 bases from V and 4 bases from J, with 17 bases between. This CDR3 has 15 residues. Germline CDR1 DFQATT, CDR2 SNEGSKA (reference sequence). CDR3 amino acids: CSARQIPDSGTEAFF. In DNA form, the CDR3 reads TGCAGTGCTAGACAGATTCCGGACAGTGGCACTGAAGCTTTCTTT.

Comments on this clonotype: A much larger clone sits a single nucleotide away, making a read error possible. This chain connects TRBV7-2 to TRBJ2-2; D unresolved. In germline, CDR1 is SGHTA, CDR2 FQGNSA. This CDR3 region has 13 residues. Between the trimmed V and J ends, which lost 3 bases and 3 bases, there was a span of 5 bases. The DNA of the CDR3 is TGTGCCAGCAGCTTGGAGTACACCGGGGAGCTGTTTTTT. It yields the protein CASSLEYTGELFF.

The CDR3, as DNA: TGTGCCAGCAGCGGTCAGACTGGAAACACCATATATTTT. Encoded protein: CASSGQTGNTIYF. This chain uses TRBV9 with TRBJ1-3; D gene uncertain. The V end lost 3 bases, the J end lost 2 bases, and 6 bases lay between the germline ends. The CDR3 contains 13 residues. Germline V gene sequence: CDR1 SGDLS, CDR2 YYNGEE.

With respect to this clonotype: A read error may explain this, as a much larger clone is one base away. The chain carries TRBV12-3 or TRBV12-4 and TRBJ1-2, with D tentatively TRBD1 (6 bases). The CDR3 length is 13 residues. The CDR3 is CANSLGQYYGYTF. In DNA form, the CDR3 reads TGTGCCAACAGTTTAGGACAGTACTATGGCTACACCTTC.

About this clonotype: An end of the junction does not agree with germline; a read error may underlie this. This rearrangement joins TRBV20-1 to TRBJ2-7, with D hard to call. The CDR3 is 12 residues long. Germline V CDR1 and CDR2: DFQATT, SNEGSKA (reference sequence). DNA for the CDR3: TGCAGTGCTAAAGATTTGGGCTTCGAGGAGTACTTC. This translates into CSAKDLGFEEYF.

This clonotype occurred a few times. J is TRBJ2-7 and V is TRBV5-6; D is ambiguous. The CDR3 extends over 12 amino acids. The V and J ends lost 7 bases and 3 bases respectively, with 11 bases between them. The germline V gene encodes CDR1 SGHDT and CDR2 YYEEEE. CDR3: CASSQTLYEQYF. In DNA, the CDR3 is TGTGCCAGCTCACAGACACTCTACGAGCAGTACTTC.

The rearrangement links TRBV5-1 to TRBJ2-7; D gene uncertain. Germline CDR1 SGHRS, CDR2 YFSETQ. Trimming removed 6 bases at V and 4 bases at J, with 20 bases between. This CDR3 is built from 15 residues. Written as DNA, the CDR3 is TGCGCCAGCAAGAGAACAACTTCAGATCAGTACGAGCAGTACTTC. Translating gives CASKRTTSDQYEQYF.

The gene calls are TRBV4-3 and TRBJ2-7; 8 positions match TRBD2. Germline V gene lookup returns CDR1 LGHNA and CDR2 YSLEER. There are 15 residues in the CDR3. V lost 0 bases to trimming and J lost 4 bases; unmatched junction nucleotides: 5. CDR3 in amino acids: CASSQESSGVYEQYF. The CDR3 DNA reads TGCGCCAGCAGCCAAGAGAGTAGCGGGGTTTACGAGCAGTACTTC.

Concerning this clonotype: A much larger clone sits a single nucleotide away, making a read error possible. The chain carries TRBV2 and TRBJ1-1, with D uncertain. V was clipped by 6 bases and J by 7 bases, with 12 bases between them. CDR3 length: 12 residues. Germline V gene data show CDR1 as SNHLY and CDR2 as FYNNEI. The CDR3 DNA reads as TGTGCCAGCAGACTCCGACGCGGTGAAGCTTTCTTT. It is translated as CASRLRRGEAFF.